The source of this T cell receptor beta chain is a study of blood T cell repertoires in COVID-19. Study information: The cDNA or gDNA used as material had been derived from T cells, B-cell-depleted T cells, or PBMCs.

Original processing notes: Counts of nucleated cells, estimated from reference gene primer amplification, were obtained. Here immunoSEQ multiplex PCR was the method, and the copy in TCRdb shows in-frame clones only, minus some. V, J and clone size are those of that table, while D and trimming were read from the DNA. Of approximately 490,000 clones in the sample, 87% were seen once. This clonotype was sampled from a woman aged 18-35 years who had recovered from COVID-19. Sequenced: PBMCs or T cells enriched from blood (not recorded which).

The CDR3 nucleotides are TGTGCCAGTGGGCATCGGGACACAACCTACGAGCAGTACTTC. Protein sequence: CASGHRDTTYEQYF. The rearrangement joins TRBV19 to TRBJ2-7, with D perhaps TRBD1 (6 bases). CDR1 LNHDA and CDR2 SQIVND come from the germline V gene (reference sequence). The CDR3 extends over 14 amino acids. Deletions cut 8 bases from V and 2 bases from J, with 16 bases between.